Following are 6 T cell receptor beta chains from one sample sequenced in a study of technical replicates of blood from several donors. TCRdb keeps only in-frame clones here, not all; method: immunoSEQ multiplex PCR. The table shows around 76,000 clones, with around nine tenths occurring only once. Sequencing used T cells isolated from PBMCs. These receptors came from a human donor in good health.

The V and J genes are TRBV11-2 and TRBJ2-1, with 13 nucleotides matching TRBD2. Looked up from germline, CDR1 is SGHAT and CDR2 is FQNNGV. The CDR3 contains 18 residues. Trimming removed 5 bases from V and 7 bases from J; junction bases left unmatched: 14. The CDR3 nucleotides are TGTGCCAGCAGCCCAATAACTAGCGGGAGGGCACCCCCGAATGAGCAGTTCTTC. Protein product: CASSPITSGRAPPNEQFF.

The chain recombines TRBV4-2 with TRBJ2-7; no firm D call. Germline CDR1 is LGHNA and CDR2 is YNFKEQ. Deletions cut 4 bases from V and 6 bases from J, with 13 bases between. This CDR3 comprises 13 residues. DNA for the CDR3: TGTGCCAGCAGCCCTAACCCGGCAGGCGAGCAGTACTTC. Translated, it gives CASSPNPAGEQYF.

This sequence joins TRBV9 and TRBJ2-7; TRBD1 matches 7 bases. V dropped 4 bases and J dropped 4; count of bases not matched to a gene: 11. In germline, CDR1 is SGDLS, CDR2 YYNGEE. The CDR3 extends over 15 amino acids. Here the CDR3 reads CASSPGVGGAYEQYF. The CDR3 nucleotides read TGTGCCAGCAGCCCCGGTGTAGGGGGCGCGTACGAGCAGTACTTC.

V is TRBV11-2 and J is TRBJ1-3; D might be TRBD1 (5 bases). This CDR3 region has 15 residues. Germline CDR1 and CDR2: SGHAT and FQNNGV. The V end lost 3 bases, the J end lost 2 bases, and 11 bases lay between the germline ends. CDR3: CASSFVRQTGNTIYF. In DNA form, the CDR3 reads TGTGCCAGCAGCTTCGTAAGACAGACTGGAAACACCATATATTTT.

The chain carries TRBV6-1 and TRBJ1-2; possibly TRBD1 for D (5 bases). The CDR3 contains 14 residues. Germline V gene lookup returns CDR1 MNHNS and CDR2 SASEGT. The ends were cut back, 4 bases at V and 2 bases at J, with 11 bases in the middle. CDR3 protein: CASSGGLTNYGYTF. CDR3 nucleotide sequence: TGTGCCAGCAGTGGGGGCCTAACCAACTATGGCTACACCTTC.

V and J are TRBV5-1 and TRBJ2-1; TRBD2 matches at 14 bases. Trimming removed 4 bases from V and 3 bases from J; junction bases left unmatched: 3. The CDR3 length is 16 residues. The germline V gene encodes CDR1 SGHRS and CDR2 YFSETQ. The CDR3, as DNA: TGCGCCAGCAGCGCAGGACTAGCGGGAGGCTACAATGAGCAGTTCTTC. Residues: CASSAGLAGGYNEQFF.